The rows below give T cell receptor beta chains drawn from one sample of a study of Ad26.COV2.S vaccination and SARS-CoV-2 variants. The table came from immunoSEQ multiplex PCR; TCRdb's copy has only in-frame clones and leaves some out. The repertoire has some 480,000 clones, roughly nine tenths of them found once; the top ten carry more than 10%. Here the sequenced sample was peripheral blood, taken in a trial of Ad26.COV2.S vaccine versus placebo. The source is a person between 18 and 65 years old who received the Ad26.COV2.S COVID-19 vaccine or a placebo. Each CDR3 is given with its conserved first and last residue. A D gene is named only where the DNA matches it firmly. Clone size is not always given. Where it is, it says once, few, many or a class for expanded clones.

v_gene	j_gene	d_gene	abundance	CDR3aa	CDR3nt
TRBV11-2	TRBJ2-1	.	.	CASSLSEALYNEQFF	TGTGCCAGCAGCTTAAGCGAAGCCCTCTACAATGAGCAGTTCTTC
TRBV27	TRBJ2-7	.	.	CASSLRGNSYEQYF	TGTGCCAGCAGTTTAAGGGGCAACTCCTACGAGCAGTACTTC
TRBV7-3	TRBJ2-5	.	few	CASSLGRGQETQYF	TGTGCCAGCAGTTTGGGCCGCGGACAAGAGACCCAGTACTTC
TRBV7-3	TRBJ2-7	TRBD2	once	CASSFLAGGYEQYF	TGTGCCAGCAGCTTCCTAGCGGGAGGCTACGAGCAGTACTTC
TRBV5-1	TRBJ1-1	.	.	CASRGNTEAFF	TGCGCCAGTCGCGGGAACACTGAAGCTTTCTTT
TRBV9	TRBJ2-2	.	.	CASSPVAQETGELFF	TGTGCCAGCAGCCCCGTCGCCCAGGAGACCGGGGAGCTGTTTTTT
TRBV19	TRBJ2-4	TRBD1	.	CASSRDSTLAKNIQYF	TGTGCCAGTAGTAGGGACAGTACTTTAGCCAAAAACATTCAGTACTTC
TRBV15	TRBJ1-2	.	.	CATSEGAFNYGYTF	TGTGCCACTAGCGAAGGGGCCTTCAACTATGGCTACACCTTC
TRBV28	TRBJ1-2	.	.	CASRLQDSYYGYTF	TGTGCCAGCAGGCTTCAGGACAGCTACTATGGCTACACCTTC
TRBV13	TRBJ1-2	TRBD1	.	CASSSGTGVYGYTF	TGTGCCAGCAGCTCCGGGACAGGGGTCTATGGCTACACCTTC
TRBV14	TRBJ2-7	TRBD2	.	CASSQLAGGPYEQYF	TGTGCCAGCAGCCAACTAGCGGGAGGGCCCTACGAGCAGTACTTC
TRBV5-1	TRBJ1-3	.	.	CASSPPNDSGNTIYF	TGCGCCAGCAGCCCCCCAAATGACTCTGGAAACACCATATATTTT
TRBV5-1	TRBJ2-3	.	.	CASSRGVRSDTQYF	TGCGCCAGCAGCAGGGGAGTTCGCTCAGATACGCAGTATTTT
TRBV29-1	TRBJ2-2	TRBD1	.	CSVVLWDRDYTGELFF	TGCAGCGTTGTATTGTGGGACAGGGACTACACCGGGGAGCTGTTTTTT
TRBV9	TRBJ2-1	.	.	CASSVGAGFNEQFF	TGTGCCAGCAGCGTAGGGGCGGGCTTCAATGAGCAGTTCTTC
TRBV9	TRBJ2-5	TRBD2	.	CASSAGLAGVETQYF	TGTGCCAGCAGCGCGGGACTAGCGGGAGTGGAGACCCAGTACTTC